This T cell receptor (beta chain) came from a study of OX40 agonist ivuxolimab in advanced cancers. This table comes from immunoSEQ multiplex PCR, and its TCRdb copy is limited to in-frame clones, with some not included. The sample yields 75,000 to 95,000 clones, approximately 88% seen once. V was shortened by 3 bases and J by 9 bases, with 15 bases between the two germline ends. The length of the CDR3 is 14 residues. CDR1 is MDHEN and CDR2 is SYDVKM in the germline V gene. The sample here was CD4+ or CD8+ T cells sorted from blood, taken in a trial of the OX40 agonist ivuxolimab. This sequence joins TRBV28 and TRBJ2-1; D remains ambiguous. The clonotype comes from an adult with an advanced solid tumor such as melanoma, head and neck, liver or kidney cancer. The CDR3 spells CASSFPARVLEQFF. CDR3 DNA sequence: TGTGCCAGCAGTTTCCCCGCCCGGGTACTTGAGCAGTTCTTC.